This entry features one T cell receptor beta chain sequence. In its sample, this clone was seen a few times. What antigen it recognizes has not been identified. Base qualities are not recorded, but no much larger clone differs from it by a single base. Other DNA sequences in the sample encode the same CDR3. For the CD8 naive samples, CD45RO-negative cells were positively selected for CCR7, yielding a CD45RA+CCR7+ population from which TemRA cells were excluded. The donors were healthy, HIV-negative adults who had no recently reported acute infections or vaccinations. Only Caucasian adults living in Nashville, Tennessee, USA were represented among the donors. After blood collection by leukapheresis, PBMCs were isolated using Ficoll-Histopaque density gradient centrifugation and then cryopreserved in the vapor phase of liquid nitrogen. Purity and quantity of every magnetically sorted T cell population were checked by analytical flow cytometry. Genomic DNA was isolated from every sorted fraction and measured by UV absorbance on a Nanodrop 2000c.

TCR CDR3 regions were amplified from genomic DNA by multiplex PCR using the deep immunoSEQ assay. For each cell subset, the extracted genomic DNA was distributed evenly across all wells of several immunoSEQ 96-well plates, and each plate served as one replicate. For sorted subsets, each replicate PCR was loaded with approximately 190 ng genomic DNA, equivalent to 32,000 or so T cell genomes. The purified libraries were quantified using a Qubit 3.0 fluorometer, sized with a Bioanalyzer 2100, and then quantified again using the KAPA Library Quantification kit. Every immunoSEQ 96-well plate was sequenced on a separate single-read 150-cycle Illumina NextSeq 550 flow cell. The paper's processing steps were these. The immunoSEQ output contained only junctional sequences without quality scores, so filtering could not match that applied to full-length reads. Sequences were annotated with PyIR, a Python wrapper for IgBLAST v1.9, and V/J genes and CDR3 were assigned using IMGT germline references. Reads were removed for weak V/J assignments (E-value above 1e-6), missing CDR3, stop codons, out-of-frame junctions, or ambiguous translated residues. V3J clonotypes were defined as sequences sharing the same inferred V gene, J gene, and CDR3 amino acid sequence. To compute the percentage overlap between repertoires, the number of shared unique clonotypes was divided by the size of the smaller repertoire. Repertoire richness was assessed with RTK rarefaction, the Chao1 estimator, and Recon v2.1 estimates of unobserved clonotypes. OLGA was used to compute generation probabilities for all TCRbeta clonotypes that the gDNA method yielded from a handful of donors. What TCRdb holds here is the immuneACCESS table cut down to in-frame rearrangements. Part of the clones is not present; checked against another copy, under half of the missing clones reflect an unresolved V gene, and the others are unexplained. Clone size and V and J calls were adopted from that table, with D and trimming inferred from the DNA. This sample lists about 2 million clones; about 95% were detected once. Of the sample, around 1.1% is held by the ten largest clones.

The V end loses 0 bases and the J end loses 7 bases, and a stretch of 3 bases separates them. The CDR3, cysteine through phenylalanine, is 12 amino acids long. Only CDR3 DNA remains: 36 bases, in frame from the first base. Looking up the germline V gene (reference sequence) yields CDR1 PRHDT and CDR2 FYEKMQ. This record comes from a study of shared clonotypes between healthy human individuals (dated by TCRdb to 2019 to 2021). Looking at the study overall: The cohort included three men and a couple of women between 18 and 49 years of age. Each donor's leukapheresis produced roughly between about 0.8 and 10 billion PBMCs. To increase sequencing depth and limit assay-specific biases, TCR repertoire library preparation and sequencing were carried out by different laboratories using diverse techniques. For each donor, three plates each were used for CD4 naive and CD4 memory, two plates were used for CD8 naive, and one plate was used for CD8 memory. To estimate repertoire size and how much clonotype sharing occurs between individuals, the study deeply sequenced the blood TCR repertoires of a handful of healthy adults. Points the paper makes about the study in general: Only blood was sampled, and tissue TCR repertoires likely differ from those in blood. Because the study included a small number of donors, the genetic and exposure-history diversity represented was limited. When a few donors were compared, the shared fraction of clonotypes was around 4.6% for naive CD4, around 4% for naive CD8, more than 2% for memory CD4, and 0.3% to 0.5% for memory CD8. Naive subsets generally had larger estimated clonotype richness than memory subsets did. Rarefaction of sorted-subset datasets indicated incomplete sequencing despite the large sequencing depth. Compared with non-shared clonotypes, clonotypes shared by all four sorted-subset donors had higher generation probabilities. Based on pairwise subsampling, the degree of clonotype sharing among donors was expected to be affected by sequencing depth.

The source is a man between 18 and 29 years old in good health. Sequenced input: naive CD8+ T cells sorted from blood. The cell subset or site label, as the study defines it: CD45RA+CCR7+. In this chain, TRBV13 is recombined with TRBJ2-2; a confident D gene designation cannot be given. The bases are TGTGCCAGCAGCTTAGGGGGCGGGGAGCTGTTTTTT. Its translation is CASSLGGGELFF.